The T cell receptor beta chain under discussion was sequenced for a study of technical replicates of blood from a handful of donors. V was pared by 7 bases and J by 6 bases, with 5 bases of the junction left unmatched. CDR3 length equals 13 residues. The germline CDR1 and CDR2 sequences are MDHEN and SYDVKM. The data were produced by immunoSEQ multiplex PCR, yet TCRdb's version contains in-frame clones alone and is incomplete. The table has approximately 81,000 clones, around 96% seen once; the top ten hold about 0.36%. Specimen: T cells isolated from PBMCs. The source is a human donor in good health. The chain has TRBV28 and TRBJ2-4; 8 positions agree with TRBD1. CDR3 protein: CASTIQGGNIQYF. The CDR3 region has the DNA TGTGCCAGCACAATACAGGGGGGAAACATTCAGTACTTC.